Each of the 25 T cell receptor beta chains below was sequenced from the same sample in a study of T cells in Graves' hyperthyroidism and ophthalmopathy. Amplification targeted TCR beta CDR3 regions from RNA transcripts. The HTBI primer set served for first-round RT-PCR of the TCR CDR3. One entry per CDR3 protein results from TCRdb running MiXCR on the multiplex PCR reads. This sample has under 300,000 distinct CDR3 sequences; roughly 15% occur once, and the top ten carry roughly 7.9%. The sequencing input was blood. The source is a woman between 40 and 50 years old with Graves' hyperthyroidism.

Ten or more counts support this clonotype. The gene calls are TRBV5-1 and TRBJ1-1; 9 bases line up with TRBD1. The junction had 7 bases not matched to a gene; V was cut back by 5 bases and J by 5 bases. Germline CDR1 SGHRS, CDR2 YFSETQ. The CDR3 sequence is 14 residues long. The CDR3 loop is CASRLRQGGTEAFF. The CDR3, as DNA: TGCGCCAGCAGATTAAGACAGGGGGGAACTGAAGCTTTCTTT.

V gene TRBV4-2 combines with J gene TRBJ1-4; no clear D. The CDR3 covers 20 residues. V was pared by 1 base and J by 0 bases, with 21 bases between. Looked up from germline, CDR1 is LGHNA and CDR2 is YNFKEQ. The CDR3 spells CASSQGRPGGDGSTNEKLFF. The DNA of the CDR3 is TGTGCCAGCAGCCAAGGACGGCCGGGCGGGGATGGGTCAACTAATGAAAAACTGTTTTTT.

This chain links TRBV7-2 with TRBJ1-6; D possibly corresponds to TRBD1 (5 bases). The CDR3 runs to 16 residues. Trimming cost V 5 bases and J 0 bases, with 11 bases left between them. The germline V gene encodes CDR1 SGHTA and CDR2 FQGNSA. The CDR3 nucleotides are TGTGCCAGCAGCGGGGACGGGACCTCCTATAATTCACCCCTCCACTTT. Its protein is CASSGDGTSYNSPLHF.

In its sample, this clonotype was seen many times. V gene TRBV14 combines with J gene TRBJ2-5; 8 nucleotides align to TRBD1. CDR3 length: 13 amino acids. Germline V gives CDR1 SGHDN, CDR2 FVKESK. The J segment lost 5 bases and the V segment lost 5 bases, leaving 4 bases of the junction unmatched. The CDR3 DNA reads TGTGCCAGCAGCTGGGGACAGGTGGAGACCCAGTACTTC. Its translation: CASSWGQVETQYF.

Comments on this clonotype: A much larger clone differs by one base, so this may be a read error. The chain recombines TRBV2 with TRBJ2-2; D gene uncertain. Trimming took off 4 bases at V and 0 bases at J, with 15 bases between the two ends. This CDR3 is 17 amino acids long. The germline CDR1 and CDR2 sequences are SNHLY and FYNNEI. Here the CDR3 reads CASSVGLAPANTGELFF. CDR3 bases: TGTGCCAGCAGTGTGGGATTGGCCCCCGCGAACACCGGGGAGCTGTTTTTT.

This clonotype was detected many times. V gene TRBV3-1 combines with J gene TRBJ2-1, with unresolved D. The germline gives CDR1 LGHDT, CDR2 YNNKEL (reference sequence). The CDR3 is 12 residues long. Trimming shortened V by 0 bases and J by 10 bases, and 7 bases separated the two germline ends. The CDR3 DNA sequence: TGTGCCAGCAGCCAAGACCCCGCGGAGCAGTTCTTC. Protein: CASSQDPAEQFF.

The sample holds many counts of this clonotype. This chain links TRBV18 with TRBJ1-1, with unresolved D. The CDR3 is 12 residues long. Germline CDR1 KGHSH, CDR2 LQKENI. The V and J ends lost 1 base and 1 base respectively, with 1 base between them. The CDR3 sequence is CASSPQNTEAFF. CDR3 in DNA: TGTGCCAGCTCACCACAGAACACTGAAGCTTTCTTT.

This clonotype was detected many times. The V call is TRBV12-3 or TRBV12-4, the J call TRBJ1-2, with TRBD1 as a possible D gene (6 bases). The CDR3 contains 15 residues. Trimming removed 6 bases from V and 6 bases from J, with 20 bases in between. The CDR3 sequence: CASSPPKTGFDGYTF. DNA for the CDR3: TGTGCCAGCAGCCCACCTAAAACAGGGTTTGATGGCTACACCTTC.

This clonotype was detected ten times or more. The V and J genes are TRBV27 and TRBJ2-3; TRBD2 matches at 7 bases. This CDR3 region has 14 residues. The germline V gene encodes CDR1 MNHEY and CDR2 SMNVEV (reference sequence). V shed 8 bases and J 3 bases; nucleotides not matched to a gene: 8. This CDR3 reads CASQAGRVTDTQYF. The CDR3 DNA reads TGTGCCAGCCAAGCGGGGAGGGTAACAGATACGCAGTATTTT.

This clonotype was counted ten times or more. DNA for the CDR3: TGTGCCAGCAGCCCATCCCCCCTCCTGAACACCGGGGAGCTGTTTTTT. This codes for CASSPSPLLNTGELFF. V usage is TRBV7-9 and J usage is TRBJ2-2; D gene ambiguous. Trimming left V 5 bases short and J 1 base short, with 14 bases between. The CDR3 loop spans 16 amino acids. Germline CDR1 and CDR2: SEHNR and FQNEAQ (reference sequence). Complete variable domain (other parts from reference TRBV7-9 and TRBJ2-2): DTGVSQNPRHKITKRGQNVTFRCDPISEHNRLYWYRQTLGQGPEFLTYFQNEAQLEKSRLLSDRFSAERPKGSFSTLEIQRTEQGDSAMYLCASSPSPLLNTGELFFGEGSRLTVL.

This clonotype was seen at least ten times. The chain combines TRBV5-1 with TRBJ2-1; the match to TRBD1 covers 9 bases. The CDR3 length is 14 residues. In germline, CDR1 is SGHRS, CDR2 YFSETQ. Germline trimming cut 2 bases from V and 5 bases from J; bases unmatched to any gene: 2. CDR3 loop: CASSLQGAHNEQFF. CDR3 coding DNA: TGCGCCAGCAGCTTACAGGGGGCTCACAATGAGCAGTTCTTC.

There are many counts of this clonotype. This chain joins TRBV2 and TRBJ2-2, with D possibly being TRBD1 (6 bases). The CDR3 runs to 14 residues. Trimming removed 7 bases at V and 1 base at J, with 10 bases between. From germline, CDR1 is SNHLY and CDR2 FYNNEI. The CDR3 sequence: CASKRTENTGELFF. In DNA, the CDR3 is TGTGCCAGCAAGCGGACAGAGAACACCGGGGAGCTGTTTTTT.

The chain links TRBV6-4 to TRBJ2-1; 13 bases match TRBD2. The V gene's germline CDR1 is MRHNA and CDR2 SNTAGT. This CDR3 has 15 amino acids. Trimming cost V 6 bases and J 7 bases; bases outside gene matches: 6. CDR3 nucleotide sequence: TGTGCCAGCAGGAGGACTAGCGGGAGAGGAAATGAGCAGTTCTTC. Amino acid sequence: CASRRTSGRGNEQFF.

This clonotype was observed at least ten times. The J gene is TRBJ2-1, the V gene TRBV2, with TRBD2 matching over 14 bases. This CDR3 has 15 amino acids. Germline V gene sequence: CDR1 SNHLY, CDR2 FYNNEI. V lost 3 bases and J lost 9; bases outside the gene matches: 4. CDR3 in DNA: TGTGCCAGCAGTGAGGGACTAGCGGGAGATGCTGAGCAGTTCTTC. Translated, it gives CASSEGLAGDAEQFF.

This clonotype was detected ten times or more. V usage is TRBV6-1 and J usage is TRBJ2-7, with TRBD1 identical over 8 bases. There are 14 residues in the CDR3. V shed 4 bases and J 5 bases; nucleotides not matched to a gene: 7. Looked up from germline, CDR1 is MNHNS and CDR2 is SASEGT. CDR3: CASSVDREAHEQYF. Here the CDR3 DNA reads TGTGCCAGCAGTGTGGACAGGGAGGCCCACGAGCAGTACTTC.

This clonotype has at least ten counts. This chain joins TRBV9 and TRBJ1-3, with a possible D match to TRBD1 (6 bases). The germline V gene has CDR1 SGDLS and CDR2 YYNGEE. This CDR3 is 15 amino acids long. With 3 bases removed from V and 8 bases from J, the gap between germline ends came to 18 bases. For the CDR3, the DNA is TGTGCCAGCAGCGCTACAGGGAGCTTGTTTGACACCATATATTTT. Translated: CASSATGSLFDTIYF.

The V call is TRBV28, the J call TRBJ2-1, with 9 bases fitting TRBD1. In germline, CDR1 is MDHEN, CDR2 SYDVKM. There are 16 residues in the CDR3. V trimming: 5 bases; J trimming: 0 bases; junction bases outside the gene matches: 5. The CDR3 coding sequence is TGTGCCAGCAGTCTACTGGACAGGGGCTCCTACAATGAGCAGTTCTTC. Translated: CASSLLDRGSYNEQFF.

On this clonotype itself: A much larger clone lies one base from this, so it may be a read error. This chain connects TRBV11-2 to TRBJ2-5; D might be TRBD2 (6 bases). Trimming shortened V by 7 bases and J by 7 bases, and 13 bases separated the two germline ends. This CDR3 has 12 amino acids. The germline V gene encodes CDR1 SGHAT and CDR2 FQNNGV. The CDR3 DNA reads TGTGCCAGCACTATGTTGGGGGGGACCCAGTACTTC. Its translation is CASTMLGGTQYF.

This clonotype has only a few counts. The chain joins TRBV15 to TRBJ2-7; 12 bases agree with TRBD2. With 3 bases clipped from V and 6 bases from J, the junction kept 9 bases outside the gene matches. In germline, CDR1 is LNHNV, CDR2 YYDKDF (reference sequence). The CDR3 contains 16 residues. DNA for the CDR3: TGTGCCACCAGCAGTGGTGCTAGCGGGAGGGCAGGCGAGCAGTACTTC. It translates to CATSSGASGRAGEQYF.

This clonotype was observed a few times. CDR3 sequence: CASSETGGTYEQYF. As DNA, the CDR3 is TGTGCCAGCAGTGAGACAGGGGGAACCTACGAGCAGTACTTC. The chain recombines TRBV6-1 with TRBJ2-7; TRBD1 matches at 9 bases. Germline CDR1 reads MNHNS; CDR2 reads SASEGT. The CDR3 contains 14 residues. Trimming cost V 3 bases and J 2 bases; bases outside gene matches: 2.

This clonotype was seen repeatedly, ten times or more. This chain links TRBV6-1 with TRBJ2-2; 12 bases match TRBD2. The CDR3 contains 17 residues. In germline, CDR1 is MNHNS, CDR2 SASEGT. Germline trimming cut 6 bases from V and 2 bases from J; bases unmatched to any gene: 7. CDR3 bases: TGTGCCAGCAGGAAGGGGACTAGCGGGTTTAACACCGGGGAGCTGTTTTTT. Translating gives CASRKGTSGFNTGELFF.

This clonotype was observed at least ten times. The chain combines TRBV15 with TRBJ2-5, with D possibly being TRBD2 (7 bases). Germline lookup yields CDR1 LNHNV and CDR2 YYDKDF (reference sequence). V lost 1 base and J lost 2, with 17 bases in between. The CDR3 is 17 amino acids. Written as DNA, the CDR3 is TGTGCCACCAGCAGAGGGGCGGGGGCGAGTGGGCAAGAGACCCAGTACTTC. Translation: CATSRGAGASGQETQYF.

This clonotype has only a few counts. This chain joins TRBV11-2 and TRBJ1-5; D uncertain. The germline gives CDR1 SGHAT, CDR2 FQNNGV. CDR3 length: 15 residues. V lost 5 bases and J lost 0, with 11 bases in between. The DNA of the CDR3 is TGTGCCAGCAGCCCCGACGTTTATAGCAATCAGCCCCAGCATTTT. It is translated as CASSPDVYSNQPQHF.

This clonotype was counted ten times or more. As DNA, the CDR3 is TGTGCCAGTAGTATCGGCCTCCAGAGTCCCCTCCACTTT. Residues: CASSIGLQSPLHF. The V and J genes are TRBV19 and TRBJ1-6, with D hard to call. CDR1 and CDR2 from the germline V gene are LNHDA and SQIVND (reference sequence). The CDR3 totals 13 residues. The V end lost 3 bases, the J end lost 13 bases, and 13 bases lay between the germline ends.

This clonotype was observed a handful of times. V gene TRBV15 combines with J gene TRBJ2-5, with D unclear. V lost 5 bases and J lost 1, with 17 bases in between. This CDR3 contains 16 residues. Germline V gene data show CDR1 as LNHNV and CDR2 as YYDKDF (reference sequence). For the CDR3, the DNA is TGTGCCACCAGCGGGTCGAGCTTCTGGAGCCAAGAGACCCAGTACTTC. Encoded protein: CATSGSSFWSQETQYF.